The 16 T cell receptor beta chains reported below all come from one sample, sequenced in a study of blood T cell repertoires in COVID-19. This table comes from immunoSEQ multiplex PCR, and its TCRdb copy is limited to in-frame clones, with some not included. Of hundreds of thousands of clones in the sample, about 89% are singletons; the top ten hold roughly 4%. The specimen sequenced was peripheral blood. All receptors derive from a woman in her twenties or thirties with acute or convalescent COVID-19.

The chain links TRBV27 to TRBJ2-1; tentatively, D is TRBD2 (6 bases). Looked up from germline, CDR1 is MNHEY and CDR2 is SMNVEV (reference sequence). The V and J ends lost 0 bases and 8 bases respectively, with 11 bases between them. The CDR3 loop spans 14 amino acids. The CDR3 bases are TGTGCCAGCAGTTTATCGGGGAGGTACCATGAGCAGTTCTTC. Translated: CASSLSGRYHEQFF.

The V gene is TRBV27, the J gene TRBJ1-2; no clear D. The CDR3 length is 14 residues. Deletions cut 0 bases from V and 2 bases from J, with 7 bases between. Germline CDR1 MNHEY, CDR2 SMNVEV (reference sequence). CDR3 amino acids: CASSLSIGNYGYTF. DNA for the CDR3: TGTGCCAGCAGTTTATCGATCGGGAACTATGGCTACACCTTC.

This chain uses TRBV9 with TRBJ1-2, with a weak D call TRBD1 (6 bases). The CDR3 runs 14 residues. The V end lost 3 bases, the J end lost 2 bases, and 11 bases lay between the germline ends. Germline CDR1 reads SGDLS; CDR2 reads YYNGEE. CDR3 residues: CASSGATGNYGYTF. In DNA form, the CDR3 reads TGTGCCAGCAGCGGCGCGACAGGAAACTATGGCTACACCTTC.

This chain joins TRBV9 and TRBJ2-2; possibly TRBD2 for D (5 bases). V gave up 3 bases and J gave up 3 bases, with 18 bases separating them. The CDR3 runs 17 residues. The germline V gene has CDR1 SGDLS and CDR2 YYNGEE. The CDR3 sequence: CASSARPPGLDTGELFF. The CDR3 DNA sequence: TGTGCCAGCAGCGCCCGACCTCCGGGGTTGGACACCGGGGAGCTGTTTTTT.

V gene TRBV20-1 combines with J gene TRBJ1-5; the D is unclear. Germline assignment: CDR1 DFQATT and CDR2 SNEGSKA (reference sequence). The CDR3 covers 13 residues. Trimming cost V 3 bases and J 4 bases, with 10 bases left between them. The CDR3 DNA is TGCAGTGCTAGTCAATGGCAAAATCAGCCCCAGCATTTT. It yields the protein CSASQWQNQPQHF.

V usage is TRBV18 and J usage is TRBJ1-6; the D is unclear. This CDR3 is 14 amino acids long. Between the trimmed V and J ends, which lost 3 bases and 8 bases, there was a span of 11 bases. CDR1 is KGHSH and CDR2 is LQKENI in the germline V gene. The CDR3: CASSPQSFDSPLHF. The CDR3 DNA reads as TGTGCCAGCTCACCGCAGTCCTTTGATTCACCCCTCCACTTT.

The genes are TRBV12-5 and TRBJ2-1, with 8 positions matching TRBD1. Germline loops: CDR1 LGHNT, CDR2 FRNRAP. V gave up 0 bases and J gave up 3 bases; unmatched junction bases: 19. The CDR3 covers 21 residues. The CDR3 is CASGLVRKAGGNFKNYNEQFF. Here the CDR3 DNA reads TGTGCTAGTGGTTTGGTGAGGAAGGCAGGGGGCAATTTTAAGAACTACAATGAGCAGTTCTTC.

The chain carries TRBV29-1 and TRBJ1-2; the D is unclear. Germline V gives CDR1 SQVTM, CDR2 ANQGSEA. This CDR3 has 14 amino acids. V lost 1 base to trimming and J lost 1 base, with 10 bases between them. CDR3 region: CSVEGSADNYGYTF. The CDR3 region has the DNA TGCAGCGTTGAAGGTTCTGCGGATAACTATGGCTACACCTTC.

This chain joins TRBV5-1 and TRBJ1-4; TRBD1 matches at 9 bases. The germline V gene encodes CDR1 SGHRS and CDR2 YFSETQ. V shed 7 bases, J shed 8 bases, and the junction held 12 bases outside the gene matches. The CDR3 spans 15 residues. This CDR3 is CASSPVGTGSEKLFF. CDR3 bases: TGCGCCAGCTCCCCCGTGGGGACAGGGTCGGAAAAACTGTTTTTT.

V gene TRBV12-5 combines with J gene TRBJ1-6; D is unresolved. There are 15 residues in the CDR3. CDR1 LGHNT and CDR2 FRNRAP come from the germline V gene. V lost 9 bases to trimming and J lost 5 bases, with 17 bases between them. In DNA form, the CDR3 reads TGTGCTAGGCGGGATCCACAAGGTCATAATTCACCCCTCCACTTT. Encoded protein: CARRDPQGHNSPLHF.

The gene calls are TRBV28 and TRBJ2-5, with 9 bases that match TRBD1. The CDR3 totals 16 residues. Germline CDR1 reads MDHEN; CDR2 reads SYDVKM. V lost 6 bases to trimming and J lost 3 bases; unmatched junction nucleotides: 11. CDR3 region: CASSPGGTGSKETQYF. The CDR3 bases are TGTGCCAGCAGCCCCGGAGGGACAGGGTCCAAAGAGACCCAGTACTTC.

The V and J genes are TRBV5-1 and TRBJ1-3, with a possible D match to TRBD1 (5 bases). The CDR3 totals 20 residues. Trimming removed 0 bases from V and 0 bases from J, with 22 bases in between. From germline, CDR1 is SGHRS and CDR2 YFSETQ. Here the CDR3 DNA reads TGCGCCAGCAGCTTGGAGACAGCGATCCTCACGATCCCCTCTGGAAACACCATATATTTT. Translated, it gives CASSLETAILTIPSGNTIYF.

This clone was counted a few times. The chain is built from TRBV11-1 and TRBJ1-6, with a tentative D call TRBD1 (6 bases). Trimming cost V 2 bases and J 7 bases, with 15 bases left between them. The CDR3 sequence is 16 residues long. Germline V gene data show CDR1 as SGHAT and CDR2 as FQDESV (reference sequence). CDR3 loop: CASSLSSGGLNSPLHF. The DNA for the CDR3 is TGTGCCAGCAGCTTAAGTTCGGGGGGCTTGAATTCACCCCTCCACTTT.

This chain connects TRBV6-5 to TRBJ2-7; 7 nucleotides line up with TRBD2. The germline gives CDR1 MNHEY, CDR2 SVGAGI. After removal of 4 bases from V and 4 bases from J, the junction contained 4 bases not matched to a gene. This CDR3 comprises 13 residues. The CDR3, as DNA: TGTGCCAGCAGTTTCCAGCGGGGATACGAGCAGTACTTC. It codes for CASSFQRGYEQYF.

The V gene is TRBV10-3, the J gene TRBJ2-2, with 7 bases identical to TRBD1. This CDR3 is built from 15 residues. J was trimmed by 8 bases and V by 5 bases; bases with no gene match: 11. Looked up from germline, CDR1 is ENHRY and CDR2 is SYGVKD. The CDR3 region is CAISQKNRGEGELFF. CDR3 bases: TGTGCCATCAGTCAGAAAAACAGGGGAGAAGGGGAGCTGTTTTTT.

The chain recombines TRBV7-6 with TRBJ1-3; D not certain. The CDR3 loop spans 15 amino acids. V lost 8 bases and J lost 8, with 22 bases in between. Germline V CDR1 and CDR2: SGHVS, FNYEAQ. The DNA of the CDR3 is TGTGCCAGCTTCTCGAGTCATGAATTGGAGCACACCATATATTTT. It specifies CASFSSHELEHTIYF. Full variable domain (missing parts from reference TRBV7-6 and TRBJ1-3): GAGVSQSPRYKVTKRGQDVALRCDPISGHVSLYWYRQALGQGPEFLTYFNYEAQQDKSGLPNDRFSAERPEGSISTLTIQRTEQRDSAMYRCASFSSHELEHTIYFGEGSWLTVV.